Reported below is one T cell receptor (beta chain). This sample is part of a study of T cell changes during pregnancy in multiple sclerosis. The data were produced by immunoSEQ multiplex PCR, yet TCRdb's version contains in-frame clones alone and is incomplete. The data hold around 56,000 clones, with roughly 90% observed a single time. The CDR3 spans 16 residues. The V segment lost 5 bases and the J segment 2 bases; nucleotides outside the gene matches: 6. The germline V gene has CDR1 SEHNR and CDR2 FQNEAQ (reference sequence). The starting material was peripheral blood, obtained after pregnancy. This sequence originates from a female donor with multiple sclerosis, enrolled in a pregnancy study. The rearrangement uses TRBV7-9 and TRBJ2-4, with 10 bases matching TRBD2. The CDR3 region is CASSLPLAGTKNIQYF. In DNA form, the CDR3 reads TGTGCCAGCAGCCTACCACTAGCGGGGACCAAAAACATTCAGTACTTC.